This T cell receptor (beta chain) derives from a study of PD-1 blockade in classical Hodgkin lymphoma. Study conclusions and caveats: TCR diversity at baseline was reported to be reduced in newly diagnosed patients relative to healthy donors. What caused the repertoire differences, perhaps disease activity or prior therapy, remains undefined.

Sequenced by immunoSEQ multiplex PCR; TCRdb stores in-frame clones only, minus some. The table lists 25,000 to 35,000 clones, 85% to 95% of them singletons. Time point in this sample: newly diagnosed, previously untreated cHL patient sample. Comparator PBMCs were from newly diagnosed, untreated classical Hodgkin lymphoma. V shed 1 base and J 3 bases; nucleotides not matched to a gene: 7. This CDR3 comprises 16 residues. CDR1 SGHAT and CDR2 FQNNGV come from the germline V gene. Remarks on this clone: Its antigen is unknown.

The TCR comes from a human donor with classical Hodgkin lymphoma. The sample comprised peripheral blood mononuclear cells (PBMCs). The V call is TRBV11-2, the J call TRBJ2-3, with 7 bases identical to TRBD2. The CDR3 here is CASSLVWGGRTDTQYF. CDR3 sequence (DNA): TGTGCCAGCAGCTTAGTATGGGGGGGGAGGACAGATACGCAGTATTTT.